This TCR beta chain was found in a study of blood T cell repertoires in COVID-19. The overall study: Whether acute or convalescent, the COVID-19 samples came from the United States, Italy and Spain.

Authors' methods: How many nucleated cells were present was estimated from reference gene primer amplification. This table comes from immunoSEQ multiplex PCR, and its TCRdb copy is limited to in-frame clones, with some not included. Clone size and the V and J calls come from that table; the DNA yielded D and trimming. The sample lists around 200,000 clones; under 90% were seen once. Trimming pared 6 bases from V and 12 bases from J, leaving 18 bases between. Germline V gives CDR1 MNHEY, CDR2 SVGAGI. CDR3 length equals 13 residues. This rearrangement joins TRBV6-5 to TRBJ2-1; weak D call: TRBD2 (5 bases). This TCR came from a woman of 80 years or more with active or convalescent COVID-19. Sequenced material: peripheral blood. DNA for the CDR3: TGTGCCAGCAGAGTTCTACTTGGAGGAGGGCAGTTCTTC. Amino acid sequence: CASRVLLGGGQFF.